This entry lists 10 T cell receptor beta chains sequenced from one sample in a study of T cell repertoires in cytomegalovirus infection. TCRdb processed the reads anew with MiXCR; each CDR3 protein has one entry. Here the sample spans about 150,000 distinct CDR3 sequences, 23% being singletons. The sequencing input was PBMCs. The origin of the receptors is a human donor in good health (CMV status not recorded). Some clones in this sample may be carry-over from other donors' samples.

This clonotype was found many times. The chain has TRBV7-3 and TRBJ2-1, with D maybe TRBD1 (5 bases). The germline CDR1 and CDR2 sequences are SGHTA and FQGTGA. This CDR3 comprises 14 residues. Trimming stripped 3 bases from V and 8 bases from J, with 14 bases between. The DNA for the CDR3 is TGTGCCAGCAGCTTTGGTCGGGTAGGGGATGAGCAGTTCTTC. This translates into CASSFGRVGDEQFF.

This clonotype was picked up a small number of times. The final CDR3 position lacks the conserved phenylalanine or tryptophan, pointing to a likely read error. The limits of the CDR3 on the DNA are not certain, so only TCRdb's listed CDR3 is given. The rearrangement uses TRBV6-2 or TRBV6-3 and TRBJ1-2; the D call of TRBD1 is as the table states it, not checked on the DNA. With termini counted, the CDR3 has 8 amino acids. Germline-derived CDR1 and CDR2 are MNHEY and SVGEGT. CDR3: CASSRDND.

The V and J genes are TRBV9 and TRBJ2-3, with unresolved D. The V and J ends lost 1 base and 4 bases respectively, with 4 bases between them. The CDR3 runs 12 residues. The germline CDR1 and CDR2 sequences are SGDLS and YYNGEE. The DNA of the CDR3 is TGTGCCAGCAGCGTATCCGCAGATACGCAGTATTTT. Translated: CASSVSADTQYF.

With regard to this clonotype: A junction boundary mismatches the germline segment, possibly from a read error. The chain joins TRBV7-8 to TRBJ2-3, with 7 bases lining up with TRBD2. The germline CDR1 and CDR2 sequences are SGHVS and FQNEAQ. The CDR3 spans 15 residues. The CDR3 DNA is TGTGCCAGCGGCTTCCTATGGGAGGGCCCAGATACGCAGTATTTT. Translating it yields CASGFLWEGPDTQYF.

This clonotype appeared a few times. CDR3 region: CASRARDRVQETQYF. CDR3 DNA sequence: TGTGCCAGCAGAGCCCGGGACAGGGTCCAAGAGACCCAGTACTTC. The rearrangement uses TRBV2 and TRBJ2-5; 9 nucleotides agree with TRBD1. V shed 6 bases and J 1 base; nucleotides not matched to a gene: 6. Germline CDR1 and CDR2: SNHLY and FYNNEI. CDR3 length equals 15 residues. The entire variable domain, with the rest obtained from reference TRBV2 and TRBJ2-5, is as follows: EPEVTQTPSHQVTQMGQEVILRCVPISNHLYFYWYRQILGQKVEFLVSFYNNEISEKSEIFDDQFSVERPDGSNFTLKIRSTKLEDSAMYFCASRARDRVQETQYFGPGTRLLVL.

The count of this clonotype is one. J is TRBJ2-5 and V is TRBV5-1; D is uncertain. Germline V lookup: CDR1 SGHRS, CDR2 YFSETQ. The length of the CDR3 is 14 residues. Trimming stripped 0 bases from V and 5 bases from J, with 11 bases between. In DNA, the CDR3 is TGCGCCAGCAGCTTGGCTCTCATTGGGGAGACCCAGTACTTC. Translated, it gives CASSLALIGETQYF.

Concerning this clonotype: A much larger clone is a single base away; this may be a read error. This chain joins TRBV7-8 and TRBJ1-3; the D is unclear. The CDR3 covers 12 residues. Looked up from germline, CDR1 is SGHVS and CDR2 is FQNEAQ. The CDR3 loop reads CASSPGGTTIYF. The CDR3 DNA reads as TGTGCCAGCAGCCCGGGAGGAACCACCATATATTTT.

Ten or more counts support this clonotype. This sequence joins TRBV7-8 and TRBJ1-3; 7 bases align to TRBD1. The V gene's germline CDR1 is SGHVS and CDR2 FQNEAQ. The CDR3 spans 17 residues. J was trimmed by 4 bases and V by 5 bases; bases with no gene match: 14. The DNA of the CDR3 is TGTGCCAGCAGCCAACTACAGGGGAGAGGGTCCGGAAACACCATATATTTT. This translates into CASSQLQGRGSGNTIYF.

This clonotype was observed a few times. The chain couples TRBV2 to TRBJ1-4; 7 bases match TRBD1. Trimming cost V 6 bases and J 4 bases; bases outside gene matches: 8. The germline CDR1 and CDR2 sequences are SNHLY and FYNNEI. This CDR3 comprises 15 residues. The CDR3 loop reads CASSRDSPVNEKLFF. The DNA of the CDR3 is TGTGCCAGCAGCCGGGACAGCCCCGTTAATGAAAAACTGTTTTTT.

The sample holds a few counts of this clonotype. The chain recombines TRBV6-5 with TRBJ1-1, with D possibly TRBD1 on 5 matching bases. Looked up from germline, CDR1 is MNHEY and CDR2 is SVGAGI. This CDR3 spans 15 amino acids. V was shortened by 0 bases and J by 4 bases, with 12 bases between the two germline ends. The CDR3 spells CASSYSKAGSTEAFF. For the CDR3, the DNA is TGTGCCAGCAGTTACTCGAAGGCAGGGAGCACTGAAGCTTTCTTT.